Sequencing of this TCR beta chain was carried out in a study of patients and donors after allogeneic stem cell transplantation. TCRdb reanalysed the RT-PCR reads using MiXCR and keeps one entry per CDR3 protein. The repertoire consists of about a million distinct CDR3 sequences, with around 17% occurring once and the leading ten covering around 6%. Germline V lookup: CDR1 MNHNS, CDR2 SASEGT. This CDR3 region has 15 residues. V was cut by 3 bases and J by 5 bases, with 13 bases left in between. Sequencing input: blood, either unsorted or a sorted T cell fraction (not recorded which). This rearrangement joins TRBV6-1 to TRBJ1-4; tentatively, D is TRBD1 (6 bases). This clonotype originated in a human donor who was either an allogeneic HSCT recipient or a stem cell or donor lymphocyte infusion donor (not recorded which). It is not recorded whose cells these are; they may come from a transplant donor. The CDR3 is CASSDQTGGNEKLFF. CDR3 coding DNA: TGTGCCAGCAGTGACCAGACAGGAGGAAATGAAAAACTGTTTTTT.